This record concerns one TCR beta chain sequence. Its antigen remains unidentified. TCR beta VDJ and CDR3 profiling used genomic DNA as template. TCRdb independently ran MiXCR on the reads; one entry per CDR3 protein. The table includes about 270,000 distinct CDR3 sequences, around three fifths detected once. The source of the sample is a study of CD8+CD57+ T cells in acquired aplastic anemia. Broader study findings: Common to patients and controls were 25 to 30 CD8+ CDR3 sequences. In CD8+ cells, Simpson's diversity showed no significant difference between patients and controls.

Germline assignment: CDR1 LNHDA and CDR2 SQIVND (reference sequence). The CDR3 is made up of 16 amino acids. Losses at the gene ends were 6 bases for V and 6 bases for J; bases not matched to a gene: 15. Sequencing was carried out using sorted CD4+, CD8+, or CD8+CD57+ T cells (not recorded which) from PBMCs. The V gene is TRBV19, the J gene TRBJ2-3; 7 bases agree with TRBD2. This TCR derives from a human donor with severe aplastic anemia or a healthy control (not recorded which). The CDR3 region is CASSVPRDQGGDTQYF. The CDR3 nucleotides are TGTGCCAGTAGCGTCCCCAGGGACCAGGGAGGGGATACGCAGTATTTT.